This T cell receptor (beta chain) was sequenced during a study of blood T cell repertoires in COVID-19. Study at large: Acute and convalescent COVID-19 specimens originated in the United States, Italy and Spain.

The trim removed 7 bases at V and 6 bases at J, leaving 11 bases unmatched. CDR3 length equals 16 residues. Per the germline V gene, CDR1 is MNHEY and CDR2 is SMNVEV (reference sequence). Authors' methods: Amplification with reference gene primers provided the estimates of nucleated cell counts. Sequenced by immunoSEQ multiplex PCR; TCRdb stores in-frame clones only, minus some. V and J calls and clone size are those listed in that table; D and trimming were worked out from the DNA. The table records approximately 280,000 clones, 80% to 95% of them present only once. This sequence originates from a woman in her twenties or thirties with COVID-19, enrolled during active disease. The genes are TRBV27 and TRBJ2-2; 10 bases agree with TRBD2. Input material: peripheral blood. The CDR3 sequence is CASTTLASGSPGELFF. In DNA, the CDR3 is TGTGCCAGCACCACGTTGGCTAGCGGGAGCCCCGGGGAGCTGTTTTTT.